The clone carrying this TCR beta chain occurred many times. Researchers made TCR beta libraries by using iRepertoire HTBI primers and running Arm-PCR on CDR3 regions. TCRdb itself ran the multiplex PCR reads through MiXCR, one entry per CDR3 protein. This table has around 250,000 distinct CDR3 sequences, around 20% appearing once. This record comes from a study of regulatory T cells in long-lasting Graves disease. The CDR3 loop spans 15 amino acids. From germline, CDR1 is DFQATT and CDR2 SNEGSKA (reference sequence). V was trimmed by 4 bases and J by 6 bases, leaving 19 bases between them. Noted time point: newly diagnosed GD, antithyroid drugs for less than 3 months. PBMC RNA was the source of the TCR library.

Sequences were derived from peripheral blood mononuclear cells (PBMCs), sampled at new diagnosis, from a patient treated with antithyroid drugs. The V and J genes are TRBV20-1 and TRBJ2-1; D is perhaps TRBD2 (7 bases). The sequence came from a female donor with Graves disease. The CDR3 sequence: CSAMRGGAVTNEQFF. The CDR3, as DNA: TGCAGTGCTATGCGAGGGGGGGCAGTTACCAATGAGCAGTTCTTC.